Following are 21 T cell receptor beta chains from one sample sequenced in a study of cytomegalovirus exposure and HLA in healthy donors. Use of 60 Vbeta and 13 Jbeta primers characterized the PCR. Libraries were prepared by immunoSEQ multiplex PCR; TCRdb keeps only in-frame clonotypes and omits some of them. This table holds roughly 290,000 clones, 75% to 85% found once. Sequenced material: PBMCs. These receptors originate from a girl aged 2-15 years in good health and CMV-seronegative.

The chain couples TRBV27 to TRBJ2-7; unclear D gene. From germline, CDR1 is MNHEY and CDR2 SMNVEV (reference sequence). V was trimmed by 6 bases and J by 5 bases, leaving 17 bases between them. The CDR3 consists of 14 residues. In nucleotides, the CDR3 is TGTGCCAGCAGCCTCCGACTGGCCGCCCACGAGCAGTACTTC. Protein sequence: CASSLRLAAHEQYF.

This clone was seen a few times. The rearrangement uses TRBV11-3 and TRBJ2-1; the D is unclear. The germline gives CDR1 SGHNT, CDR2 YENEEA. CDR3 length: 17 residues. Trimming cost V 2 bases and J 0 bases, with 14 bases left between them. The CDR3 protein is CASSLHRGTSSYNEQFF. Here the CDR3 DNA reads TGTGCCAGCAGCTTACATCGCGGTACGAGCTCCTACAATGAGCAGTTCTTC.

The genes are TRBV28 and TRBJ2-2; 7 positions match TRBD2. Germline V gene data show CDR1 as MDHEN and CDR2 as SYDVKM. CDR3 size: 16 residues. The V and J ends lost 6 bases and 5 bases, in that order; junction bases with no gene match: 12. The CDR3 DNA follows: TGTGCCAGCAGATCGGGAGCGGGGTTTAGGACCGGGGAGCTGTTTTTT. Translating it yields CASRSGAGFRTGELFF.

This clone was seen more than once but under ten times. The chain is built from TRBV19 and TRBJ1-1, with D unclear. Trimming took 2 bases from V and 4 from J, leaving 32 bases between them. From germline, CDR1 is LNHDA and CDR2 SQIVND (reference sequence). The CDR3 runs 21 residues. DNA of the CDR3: TGTGCCAGTAGTATAACCGGCGAAGGTTGTCGAATTTGCATGGAGGCCACTGAAGCTTTCTTT. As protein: CASSITGEGCRICMEATEAFF. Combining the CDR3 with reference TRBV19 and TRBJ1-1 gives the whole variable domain DGGITQSPKYLFRKEGQNVTLSCEQNLNHDAMYWYRQDPGQGLRLIYYSQIVNDFQKGDIAEGYSVSREKKESFPLTVTSAQKNPTAFYLCASSITGEGCRICMEATEAFFGQGTRLTVV.

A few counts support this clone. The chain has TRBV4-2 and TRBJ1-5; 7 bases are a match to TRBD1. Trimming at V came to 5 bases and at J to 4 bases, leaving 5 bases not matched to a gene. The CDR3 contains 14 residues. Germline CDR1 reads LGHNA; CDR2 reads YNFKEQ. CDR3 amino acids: CASSSGQLNQPQHF. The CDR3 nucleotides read TGTGCCAGCAGCTCGGGACAGCTTAATCAGCCCCAGCATTTT.

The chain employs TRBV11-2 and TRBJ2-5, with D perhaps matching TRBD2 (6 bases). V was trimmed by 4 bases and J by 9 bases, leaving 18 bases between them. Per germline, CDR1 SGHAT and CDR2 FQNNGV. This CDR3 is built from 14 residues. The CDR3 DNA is TGTGCCAGCAGCTCCTGGAGGGCCAGCCTGGCCCAGTACTTC. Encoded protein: CASSSWRASLAQYF.

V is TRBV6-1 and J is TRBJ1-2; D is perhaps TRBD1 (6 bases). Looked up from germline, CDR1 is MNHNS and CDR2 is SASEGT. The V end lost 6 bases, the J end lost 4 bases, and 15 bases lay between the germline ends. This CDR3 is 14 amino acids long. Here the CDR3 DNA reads TGTGCCAGCAGCCCCGCGGGGGGCGGCTATGGCTACACCTTC. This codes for CASSPAGGGYGYTF.

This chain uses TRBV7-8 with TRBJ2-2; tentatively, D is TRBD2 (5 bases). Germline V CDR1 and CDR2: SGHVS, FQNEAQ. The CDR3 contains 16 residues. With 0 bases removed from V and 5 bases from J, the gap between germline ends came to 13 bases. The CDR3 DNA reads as TGTGCCAGCAGCTTAGCTTGGACGGGGTTTACCGGGGAGCTGTTTTTT. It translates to CASSLAWTGFTGELFF.

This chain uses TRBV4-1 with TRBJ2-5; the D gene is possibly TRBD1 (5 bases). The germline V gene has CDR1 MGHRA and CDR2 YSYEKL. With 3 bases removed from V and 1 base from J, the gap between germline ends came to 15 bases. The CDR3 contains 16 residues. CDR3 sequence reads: CASSQRPDTLQETQYF. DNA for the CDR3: TGCGCCAGCAGCCAGCGGCCGGACACTCTCCAAGAGACCCAGTACTTC.

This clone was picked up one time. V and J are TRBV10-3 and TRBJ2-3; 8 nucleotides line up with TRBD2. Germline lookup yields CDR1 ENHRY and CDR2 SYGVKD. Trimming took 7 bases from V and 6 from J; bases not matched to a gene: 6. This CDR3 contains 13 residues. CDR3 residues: CAIKREGGDTQYF. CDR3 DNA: TGTGCCATCAAACGGGAGGGGGGGGATACGCAGTATTTT.

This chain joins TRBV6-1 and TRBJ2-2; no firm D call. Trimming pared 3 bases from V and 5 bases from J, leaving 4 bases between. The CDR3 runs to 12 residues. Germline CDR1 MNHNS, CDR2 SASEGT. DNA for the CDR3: TGTGCCAGCAGTGACCTGACCGGGGAGCTGTTTTTT. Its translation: CASSDLTGELFF.

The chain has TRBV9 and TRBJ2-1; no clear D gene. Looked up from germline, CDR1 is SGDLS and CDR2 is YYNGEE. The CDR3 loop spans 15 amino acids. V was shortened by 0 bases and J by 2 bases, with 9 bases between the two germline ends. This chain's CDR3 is CASSVDPGPYNEQFF. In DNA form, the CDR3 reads TGTGCCAGCAGCGTAGATCCAGGCCCCTACAATGAGCAGTTCTTC.

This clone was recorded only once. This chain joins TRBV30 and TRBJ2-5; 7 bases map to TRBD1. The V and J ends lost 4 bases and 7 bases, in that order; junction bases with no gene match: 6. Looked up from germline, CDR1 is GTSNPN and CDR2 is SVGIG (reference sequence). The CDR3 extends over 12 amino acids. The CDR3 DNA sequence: TGTGCCTGGACAGGGGGATCGGGGACCCAGTACTTC. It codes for CAWTGGSGTQYF.

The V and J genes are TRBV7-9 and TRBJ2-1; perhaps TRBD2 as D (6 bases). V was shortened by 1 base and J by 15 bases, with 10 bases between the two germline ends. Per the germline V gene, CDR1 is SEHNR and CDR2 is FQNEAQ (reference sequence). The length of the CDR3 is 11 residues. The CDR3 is CASSLGTNLFF. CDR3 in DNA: TGTGCCAGCAGCTTAGGGACTAACCTGTTCTTC. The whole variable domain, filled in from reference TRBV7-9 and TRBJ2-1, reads DTGVSQNPRHKITKRGQNVTFRCDPISEHNRLYWYRQTLGQGPEFLTYFQNEAQLEKSRLLSDRFSAERPKGSFSTLEIQRTEQGDSAMYLCASSLGTNLFFGPGTRLTVL.

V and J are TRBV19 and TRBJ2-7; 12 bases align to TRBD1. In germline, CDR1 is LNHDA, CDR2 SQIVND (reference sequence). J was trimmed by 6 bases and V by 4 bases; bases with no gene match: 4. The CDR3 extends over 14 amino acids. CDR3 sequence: CASSSGTGGVEQYF. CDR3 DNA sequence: TGTGCCAGTAGTAGCGGGACAGGGGGCGTCGAGCAGTACTTC.

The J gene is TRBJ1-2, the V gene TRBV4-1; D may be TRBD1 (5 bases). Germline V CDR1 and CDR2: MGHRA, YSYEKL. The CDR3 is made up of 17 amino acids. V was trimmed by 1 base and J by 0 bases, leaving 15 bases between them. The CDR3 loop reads CASSQGPLTVPNYGYTF. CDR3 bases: TGCGCCAGCAGCCAAGGCCCGTTGACAGTTCCTAACTATGGCTACACCTTC.

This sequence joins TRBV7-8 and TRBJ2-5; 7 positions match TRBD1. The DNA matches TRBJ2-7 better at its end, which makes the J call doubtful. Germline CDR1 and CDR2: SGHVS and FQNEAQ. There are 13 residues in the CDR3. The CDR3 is CASSSTGANEQYF. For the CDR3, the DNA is TGTGCCAGCAGTTCTACAGGGGCCAACGAGCAGTACTTC.

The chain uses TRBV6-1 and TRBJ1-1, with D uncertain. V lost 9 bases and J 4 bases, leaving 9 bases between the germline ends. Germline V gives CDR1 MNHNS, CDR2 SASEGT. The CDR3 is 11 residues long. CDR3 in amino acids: CASAIRTEAFF. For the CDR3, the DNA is TGTGCCAGTGCTATACGCACTGAAGCTTTCTTT.

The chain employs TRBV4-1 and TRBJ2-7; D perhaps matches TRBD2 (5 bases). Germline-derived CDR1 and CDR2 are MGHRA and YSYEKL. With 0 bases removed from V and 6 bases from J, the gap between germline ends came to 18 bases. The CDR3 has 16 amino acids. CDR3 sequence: CASSQEGRDLPTEQYF. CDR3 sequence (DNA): TGCGCCAGCAGCCAAGAGGGGAGAGATCTACCTACCGAGCAGTACTTC.

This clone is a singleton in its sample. The DNA of the CDR3 is TGTGCCATCAGTGAGTCGCGGACACTCTACGAGCAGTACTTC. Amino acid sequence: CAISESRTLYEQYF. The chain recombines TRBV10-3 with TRBJ2-7; D may be TRBD1 (5 bases). The CDR3 contains 14 residues. Trimming pared 0 bases from V and 3 bases from J, leaving 9 bases between. CDR1 and CDR2 (germline): ENHRY, SYGVKD.

The CDR3 nucleotides read TGTGCCAGCAGTGAATTCTCGCGGAACTCCTACAATGAGCAGTTCTTC. Translating it yields CASSEFSRNSYNEQFF. V gene TRBV6-1 combines with J gene TRBJ2-1; D is unclear. The CDR3 length is 16 residues. V was cut by 2 bases and J by 0 bases, with 11 bases left in between. Germline CDR1 reads MNHNS; CDR2 reads SASEGT.